The next 21 T cell receptor beta chains were all read from a single sample in a study of T cell repertoires in cytomegalovirus infection. These receptors are not linked to any known antigen. Using its own MiXCR run on the reads, TCRdb lists one record per CDR3 protein. The repertoire holds some 800,000 distinct CDR3 sequences, with 30% to 35% as singletons. This material consisted of cultured CD8+ T cells from PBMCs, taken from culture after CMV antigen stimulation. The receptors derive from a human donor in good health (CMV status not recorded). Some clones in this sample may be carry-over from other donors' samples.

This clonotype came up a few times. The chain employs TRBV5-6 and TRBJ1-1; 11 positions agree with TRBD1. V lost 3 bases and J lost 11; bases outside the gene matches: 6. CDR1 and CDR2 from the germline V gene are SGHDT and YYEEEE. CDR3 size: 13 residues. The CDR3 here is CASSWGTGGPAFF. CDR3 sequence (DNA): TGTGCCAGCAGCTGGGGGACAGGGGGGCCGGCTTTCTTT.

This clonotype was detected a few times. CDR3 region: CASSRYDDGTDTQYF. CDR3 sequence (DNA): TGTGCCAGCAGTCGCTACGATGACGGCACAGATACGCAGTATTTT. The rearrangement joins TRBV6-2 or TRBV6-3 to TRBJ2-3; D gene uncertain. The V gene lost 5 bases and the J gene lost 1 base, with 13 bases spanning the gap. CDR1 is MNHEY and CDR2 is SVGEGT in the germline V gene. There are 15 residues in the CDR3.

The chain couples TRBV7-6 to TRBJ1-1; D perhaps matches TRBD1 (5 bases). V was trimmed by 3 bases and J by 1 base, leaving 9 bases between them. Germline CDR1 is SGHVS and CDR2 is FNYEAQ. This CDR3 has 14 amino acids. The CDR3 DNA reads as TGTGCCAGCAGCTTCGGACATACGAACACTGAAGCTTTCTTT. As protein: CASSFGHTNTEAFF.

CDR3 bases: TGTGCCAGCAGCTTAGGGGACAGGGGTACCTACGAGCAGTACGTC. Amino acid sequence: CASSLGDRGTYEQYV. The chain couples TRBV7-6 to TRBJ2-7, with 10 bases aligning to TRBD1. This CDR3 contains 15 residues. The junction had 2 bases not matched to a gene; V was cut back by 1 base and J by 2 bases. Germline CDR1 SGHVS, CDR2 FNYEAQ.

The J gene is TRBJ2-5, the V gene TRBV7-6; D is perhaps TRBD1 (5 bases). This CDR3 is 14 amino acids long. The V end lost 7 bases, the J end lost 1 base, and 13 bases lay between the germline ends. CDR1 SGHVS and CDR2 FNYEAQ come from the germline V gene. The CDR3, as DNA: TGTGCCAGCACCCCCTGGGGCAGCCAAGAGACCCAGTACTTC. It yields the protein CASTPWGSQETQYF.

As for this clonotype: A much larger clonotype is one base distant, so this may be a read error. The chain carries TRBV7-2 and TRBJ2-1, with 12 bases aligning to TRBD1. Losses at the gene ends were 4 bases for V and 1 base for J; bases not matched to a gene: 11. Germline assignment: CDR1 SGHTA and CDR2 FQGNSA. The CDR3 consists of 19 residues. CDR3 bases: TGTACCAGCAGCTCACCCACCGGGACAGGGGGCTTATCCTACAATGAGCAGTTCTTC. It specifies CTSSSPTGTGGLSYNEQFF.

This clonotype was seen at least ten times. The chain joins TRBV7-8 to TRBJ2-1; no definite D call. CDR1 SGHVS and CDR2 FQNEAQ come from the germline V gene. The V gene lost 6 bases and the J gene lost 0 bases, with 15 bases spanning the gap. The CDR3 covers 16 residues. CDR3 sequence reads: CASRAWTTSSYNEQFF. The CDR3 nucleotides are TGTGCCAGCAGAGCCTGGACCACGAGCTCCTACAATGAGCAGTTCTTC.

Of note for this clonotype: Relative to the germline gene, one junction end is altered; a read error may explain this. V is TRBV12-3 or TRBV12-4 and J is TRBJ2-2; D is undetermined. CDR3 length: 14 residues. CDR3 nucleotides: TGTGTCAGCAGTTTGAGACGGGACACCGGGGAGCTGTTTTTT. Translated: CVSSLRRDTGELFF.

This clonotype showed up many times. CDR3 in DNA: TGTGCCAGTAGTATAGATCCTCCGGGACTAGCAAGGAATGAGCAGTTCTTC. Translation: CASSIDPPGLARNEQFF. The V gene is TRBV19, the J gene TRBJ2-1; 9 nucleotides match TRBD2. The CDR3 runs 17 residues. V lost 0 bases and J lost 7; bases outside the gene matches: 10. The germline CDR1 and CDR2 sequences are LNHDA and SQIVND (reference sequence).

This clonotype was observed a handful of times. The chain is built from TRBV19 and TRBJ1-1; D call uncertain. This CDR3 is 12 amino acids long. CDR1 and CDR2 (germline): LNHDA, SQIVND (reference sequence). V lost 9 bases and J 1 base, leaving 9 bases between the germline ends. The CDR3 DNA sequence: TGTGCCAGAGGAGATAGGAACACTGAAGCTTTCTTT. It encodes CARGDRNTEAFF.

V and J are TRBV6-5 and TRBJ1-6; D call uncertain. V dropped 7 bases and J dropped 8 bases, with 15 bases sitting between them. The CDR3 has 14 amino acids. Germline-derived CDR1 and CDR2 are MNHEY and SVGAGI. The CDR3 bases are TGTGCCAGCATCTCGGCGAGGGAGGATTCACCCCTCCACTTT. It specifies CASISAREDSPLHF.

This clonotype was observed a handful of times. The chain is built from TRBV9 and TRBJ1-5, with D perhaps TRBD1 (5 bases). Looked up from germline, CDR1 is SGDLS and CDR2 is YYNGEE. This CDR3 comprises 13 residues. V gave up 7 bases and J gave up 1 base, with 9 bases separating them. In DNA form, the CDR3 reads TGTGCCAGCGGGGGGATAAGCAATCAGCCCCAGCATTTT. Residues: CASGGISNQPQHF.

This clonotype was observed many times. The chain joins TRBV7-6 to TRBJ2-2, with 11 bases that match TRBD1. Germline lookup yields CDR1 SGHVS and CDR2 FNYEAQ. Trimming cost V 4 bases and J 4 bases; bases outside gene matches: 5. The CDR3 length is 16 residues. In DNA, the CDR3 is TGTGCCAGCAGCTCTTCCGGGACAGGGGGCACCGGGGAGCTGTTTTTT. Protein product: CASSSSGTGGTGELFF.

There are many counts of this clonotype. V usage is TRBV7-9 and J usage is TRBJ2-3, with 11 bases identical to TRBD2. Germline values: CDR1 SEHNR, CDR2 FQNEAQ (reference sequence). This CDR3 region has 18 residues. With 4 bases clipped from V and 0 bases from J, the junction kept 9 bases outside the gene matches. CDR3 bases: TGTGCCAGCAGCTCGACTAGCGGGACCCACCCTAGCACAGATACGCAGTATTTT. Translated: CASSSTSGTHPSTDTQYF.

This clonotype was found many times. This chain links TRBV6-1 with TRBJ2-7; D unclear. The CDR3 is made up of 16 amino acids. V was shortened by 0 bases and J by 2 bases, with 14 bases between the two germline ends. The V gene's germline CDR1 is MNHNS and CDR2 SASEGT. The CDR3 here is CASSEARPRHTYEQYF. Written as DNA, the CDR3 is TGTGCCAGCAGTGAAGCCCGACCACGGCATACCTACGAGCAGTACTTC.

The gene calls are TRBV6-1 and TRBJ1-5; D unresolved. The V gene lost 4 bases and the J gene lost 2 bases, with 9 bases spanning the gap. The CDR3 runs 14 residues. Germline CDR1 and CDR2: MNHNS and SASEGT. CDR3 in DNA: TGTGCCAGCAGTGGCCCCTGGGGCAATCAGCCCCAGCATTTT. Its protein is CASSGPWGNQPQHF.

This clonotype occurred a few times. CDR3 nucleotide sequence: TGTGCCAGCAGTTACAGGCGGCTAGTGGAGACCCAGTACTTC. Its translation: CASSYRRLVETQYF. The chain employs TRBV6-2 or TRBV6-3 and TRBJ2-5, with no clear D. Germline V gene sequence: CDR1 MNHEY, CDR2 SVGEGT. V gave up 2 bases and J gave up 5 bases, with 12 bases separating them. The CDR3 is made up of 14 amino acids.

Of note for this clonotype: This could be a read error, since a much larger clone is one nucleotide away. A read error is likely, as this CDR3 ends without the conserved phenylalanine or tryptophan. CDR3 residues: CASSSRTGGSNQPQHS. The CDR3 bases are TGTGCCAGCAGCTCTAGGACAGGGGGAAGCAATCAGCCCCAGCATTCT. This chain connects TRBV7-2 to TRBJ1-5; 10 bases are a match to TRBD1. With V trimmed by 4 bases and J by 1 base, 4 bases remained unmatched. This CDR3 is 16 amino acids long. Germline CDR1 reads SGHTA; CDR2 reads FQGNSA.

This clonotype was seen only a few times. This chain links TRBV7-9 with TRBJ2-1; 10 bases fit TRBD1. The CDR3 has 17 amino acids. Per the germline V gene, CDR1 is SEHNR and CDR2 is FQNEAQ (reference sequence). J lost 7 bases, V lost 4 bases, and 13 bases had no gene match. The CDR3 region is CASSSTTTGTGENEQFF. CDR3 DNA: TGTGCCAGCAGCTCAACGACCACCGGGACAGGGGAGAATGAGCAGTTCTTC. The full variable domain, in which reference TRBV7-9 and TRBJ2-1 provide the parts outside the CDR3, is DTGVSQNPRHKITKRGQNVTFRCDPISEHNRLYWYRQTLGQGPEFLTYFQNEAQLEKSRLLSDRFSAERPKGSFSTLEIQRTEQGDSAMYLCASSSTTTGTGENEQFFGPGTRLTVL.

This clonotype was recorded at least ten times. The rearrangement uses TRBV6-2 or TRBV6-3 and TRBJ2-5; TRBD2 matches 12 bases. V was clipped by 0 bases and J by 1 base; unmatched bases: 3. Per the germline V gene, CDR1 is MNHEY and CDR2 is SVGEGT. This CDR3 comprises 17 residues. DNA for the CDR3: TGTGCCAGCAGTTACTCGACTAGCGGGGGCCGCCAAGAGACCCAGTACTTC. Its translation is CASSYSTSGGRQETQYF.

There are a few counts of this clonotype. The genes are TRBV6-5 and TRBJ2-1, with a tentative D call TRBD2 (6 bases). This CDR3 has 17 amino acids. CDR1 is MNHEY, CDR2 SVGAGI, per germline. Trimming pared 0 bases from V and 4 bases from J, leaving 16 bases between. CDR3 loop: CASSYSGLQLDYNEQFF. CDR3 in DNA: TGTGCCAGCAGTTACTCGGGACTCCAGCTTGATTACAATGAGCAGTTCTTC.